One and the same sample provided the 20 T cell receptor beta chains below, sequenced in a study of early T cells in non-severe SARS-CoV-2 infection. TCRdb analysed the 5' RACE reads with MiXCR anew, one entry per CDR3 protein. The table records approximately 97,000 distinct CDR3 sequences, roughly 11% of them present only once. Source: whole blood, taken at baseline. Source of these receptors: an adult who was a healthcare worker with PCR-confirmed SARS-CoV-2 infection or an uninfected control (not recorded which).

This clonotype was seen a few times. The chain combines TRBV2 with TRBJ2-2; TRBD1 matches 8 bases. J lost 4 bases, V lost 5 bases, and 6 bases had no gene match. CDR1 SNHLY and CDR2 FYNNEI come from the germline V gene. CDR3 size: 15 residues. CDR3 sequence: CASSQRTGSTGELFF. The CDR3 bases are TGTGCCAGCAGTCAGCGGACAGGGTCCACCGGGGAGCTGTTTTTT.

CDR3 nucleotide sequence: TGCGCCAGCAGCCAAGACAGGGCTTACGAGCAGTACTTC. Its protein product is CASSQDRAYEQYF. V is TRBV5-1 and J is TRBJ2-7; 7 nucleotides line up with TRBD1. Unmatched junction bases numbered 5, after V lost 4 bases and J lost 4 bases. Germline lookup yields CDR1 SGHRS and CDR2 YFSETQ. The CDR3 loop spans 13 amino acids.

This clonotype was observed a few times. V and J are TRBV7-3 and TRBJ2-2; 13 bases line up with TRBD2. V lost 5 bases to trimming and J lost 3 bases; unmatched junction nucleotides: 12. The CDR3 length is 19 residues. CDR1 is SGHTA and CDR2 is FQGTGA in the germline V gene. CDR3 sequence: CASSINTPGLAGDTGELFF. The CDR3 DNA is TGTGCCAGCAGCATAAACACCCCTGGACTAGCGGGGGACACCGGGGAGCTGTTTTTT.

The chain employs TRBV20-1 and TRBJ2-1, with 11 bases fitting TRBD2. Per germline, CDR1 DFQATT and CDR2 SNEGSKA (reference sequence). This CDR3 is 16 amino acids long. V shed 0 bases and J 7 bases; nucleotides not matched to a gene: 8. The CDR3 region has the DNA TGCAGTGCTAGAGATCTCCTAGCGGGGGGAATGAATGAGCAGTTCTTC. This gives the protein CSARDLLAGGMNEQFF.

This clonotype has just a few counts. CDR3 loop: CATCARGTGELFF. CDR3 DNA sequence: TGTGCCACGTGCGCCCGGGGGACCGGGGAGCTGTTTTTT. The rearrangement uses TRBV27 and TRBJ2-2; a possible D gene is TRBD2 (6 bases). Germline V lookup: CDR1 MNHEY, CDR2 SMNVEV (reference sequence). The CDR3 runs 13 residues. V was trimmed by 10 bases and J by 5 bases, leaving 14 bases between them.

The sample holds a few counts of this clonotype. This rearrangement joins TRBV5-4 to TRBJ2-2, with D perhaps TRBD2 (5 bases). CDR3 length: 15 amino acids. Germline assignment: CDR1 SGHNT and CDR2 YYREEE (reference sequence). Trimming removed 5 bases at V and 4 bases at J, with 15 bases between. Here the CDR3 DNA reads TGTGCCAGCAGAATGGACTTGGGTGGCACCGGGGAGCTGTTTTTT. Translated, it gives CASRMDLGGTGELFF.

This clonotype was seen only a few times. The CDR3: CATTVKVRNEQFF. The CDR3 nucleotides read TGTGCCACGACAGTAAAAGTCCGTAATGAGCAGTTCTTC. This chain links TRBV10-3 with TRBJ2-1; tentatively, D is TRBD1 (5 bases). The CDR3 is 13 amino acids. The V and J ends lost 10 bases and 7 bases respectively, with 17 bases between them. The germline gives CDR1 ENHRY, CDR2 SYGVKD.

DNA of the CDR3: TGCGCCAGCAGCTACGCGGTGACAGCTACTAATCAGCCCCAGCATTTT. Translation: CASSYAVTATNQPQHF. The gene calls are TRBV4-1 and TRBJ1-5; D possibly corresponds to TRBD1 (5 bases). V was cut by 5 bases and J by 4 bases, with 18 bases left in between. This CDR3 is built from 16 residues. CDR1 is MGHRA, CDR2 YSYEKL, per germline.

The chain couples TRBV5-8 to TRBJ1-2; tentative D call: TRBD1 (5 bases). Per germline, CDR1 SGHTS and CDR2 YDEGEE. The CDR3 spans 15 residues. V gave up 4 bases and J gave up 5 bases, with 18 bases separating them. CDR3 nucleotides: TGTGCCAGCAGCCCGAGGACGGACATGGTATATGGCTACACCTTC. Translation: CASSPRTDMVYGYTF.

This clonotype was picked up many times. The CDR3 region is CASSGRDYEQYF. The DNA of the CDR3 is TGTGCCAGCAGTGGCAGGGACTACGAGCAGTACTTC. The chain recombines TRBV27 with TRBJ2-7; TRBD1 is a possible D gene (5 bases). The CDR3 spans 12 residues. V was cut by 5 bases and J by 3 bases, with 8 bases left in between. CDR1 and CDR2 (germline): MNHEY, SMNVEV (reference sequence).

This clonotype was seen a few times. This chain joins TRBV2 and TRBJ2-3; D is unclear. This CDR3 comprises 14 residues. V dropped 8 bases and J dropped 0 bases, with 12 bases sitting between them. In germline, CDR1 is SNHLY, CDR2 FYNNEI. DNA of the CDR3: TGTGCCAGCGGGCAGGCTTCTAGCACAGATACGCAGTATTTT. Its translation: CASGQASSTDTQYF.

This clonotype was seen a few times. The chain recombines TRBV5-1 with TRBJ1-4; a weak D match, TRBD1 (5 bases). This CDR3 has 15 amino acids. V gave up 4 bases and J gave up 7 bases, with 17 bases separating them. Germline V CDR1 and CDR2: SGHRS, YFSETQ. CDR3 region: CASSPRDPRGEKLFF. The CDR3 nucleotides are TGCGCCAGCAGCCCCCGGGACCCAAGAGGTGAAAAACTGTTTTTT.

This clonotype was counted at least ten times. The chain combines TRBV2 with TRBJ1-3; the D is unclear. This CDR3 is built from 12 residues. Trimming pared 8 bases from V and 4 bases from J, leaving 9 bases between. CDR1 SNHLY and CDR2 FYNNEI come from the germline V gene. CDR3 DNA sequence: TGTGCCAGCGGCGTTGGGGGAAACACCATATATTTT. This sequence encodes CASGVGGNTIYF.

This clonotype turned up a few times. The genes are TRBV4-3 and TRBJ2-2; D is possibly TRBD1 (6 bases). The CDR3 consists of 16 residues. Germline V CDR1 and CDR2: LGHNA, YSLEER. Trimming removed 0 bases at V and 4 bases at J, with 12 bases between. The CDR3 reads CASSQEWTAPTGELFF. CDR3 nucleotides: TGCGCCAGCAGCCAAGAATGGACAGCCCCCACCGGGGAGCTGTTTTTT.

V gene TRBV28 combines with J gene TRBJ2-2; the match to TRBD1 covers 7 bases. This CDR3 contains 18 residues. Germline V gene lookup returns CDR1 MDHEN and CDR2 SYDVKM. V was clipped by 7 bases and J by 0 bases; unmatched bases: 14. The CDR3 coding sequence is TGTGCCAGCAACCCCCACAGGGGAAGAATCGCGAACACCGGGGAGCTGTTTTTT. Its protein is CASNPHRGRIANTGELFF.

This clonotype was picked up many times. This rearrangement joins TRBV6-1 to TRBJ2-5, with 11 bases lining up with TRBD2. The germline CDR1 and CDR2 sequences are MNHNS and SASEGT. The CDR3 is made up of 15 amino acids. V was pared by 5 bases and J by 5 bases, with 7 bases of the junction left unmatched. The CDR3, as DNA: TGTGCCAGCAGTTCATTGACTAGCGGGGACGAGACCCAGTACTTC. Translating it yields CASSSLTSGDETQYF.

This clonotype was counted only a few times. The chain has TRBV20-1 and TRBJ2-4; D remains unclear. V lost 0 bases to trimming and J lost 0 bases, with 15 bases between them. This CDR3 is built from 17 residues. Germline V gives CDR1 DFQATT, CDR2 SNEGSKA (reference sequence). This CDR3 is CSARESTQFLAKNIQYF. As DNA, the CDR3 is TGCAGTGCTAGAGAGAGTACACAGTTCCTAGCCAAAAACATTCAGTACTTC.

This clonotype was recorded many times. The V and J genes are TRBV10-3 and TRBJ2-3, with D possibly TRBD1 on 7 matching bases. Germline V gene data show CDR1 as ENHRY and CDR2 as SYGVKD. The CDR3 totals 15 residues. Trimming cost V 2 bases and J 2 bases, with 11 bases left between them. In DNA form, the CDR3 reads TGTGCCATCAGTGAGGCGGGACAGATCACAGATACGCAGTATTTT. The encoded protein is CAISEAGQITDTQYF.

This clonotype was seen more than once but under ten times. This rearrangement joins TRBV20-1 to TRBJ2-1; 10 bases map to TRBD2. Germline V gives CDR1 DFQATT, CDR2 SNEGSKA (reference sequence). This CDR3 contains 16 residues. The ends lost 0 bases at V and 4 bases at J; junction bases unmatched: 6. CDR3 sequence reads: CSARDLASGSYNEQFF. For the CDR3, the DNA is TGCAGTGCTAGAGATCTCGCTAGCGGGAGTTACAATGAGCAGTTCTTC.

As DNA, the CDR3 is TGCAGCAGCCGGGACAGGAACACTGAAGCTTTCTTT. This sequence encodes CSSRDRNTEAFF. This chain links TRBV20-1 with TRBJ1-1, with 7 bases aligning to TRBD1. CDR3 length: 12 amino acids. Germline CDR1 and CDR2: DFQATT and SNEGSKA (reference sequence).